These 10 T cell receptor beta chains originate from one sample sequenced in a study of OX40 agonist ivuxolimab in advanced cancers. Generated by immunoSEQ multiplex PCR, the TCRdb table keeps only in-frame clones and is missing some. The sample holds some 70,000 clones, 80% to 90% seen once. The sample consisted of CD4+ or CD8+ T cells sorted from blood, taken in a trial of the OX40 agonist ivuxolimab. These receptors were taken from an adult with an advanced solid tumor such as melanoma, head and neck, liver or kidney cancer.

The chain has TRBV15 and TRBJ2-1; TRBD2 might be the D (6 bases). Trimming took 3 bases from V and 6 from J, leaving 15 bases between them. This CDR3 has 15 residues. Looked up from germline, CDR1 is LNHNV and CDR2 is YYDKDF (reference sequence). CDR3 protein: CATSSGGAGVNEQFF. As DNA, the CDR3 is TGTGCCACCAGCAGTGGCGGGGCAGGTGTCAATGAGCAGTTCTTC.

The chain joins TRBV7-7 to TRBJ2-1; TRBD2 agrees at 7 bases. This CDR3 region has 13 residues. CDR1 SSHAT and CDR2 FNYEAQ come from the germline V gene (reference sequence). The J segment lost 11 bases and the V segment lost 6 bases, leaving 10 bases of the junction unmatched. CDR3 sequence (DNA): TGTGCCAGCAGTACTTCTGAAGCGGGAAAGCAGTTCTTC. Its translation is CASSTSEAGKQFF.

The chain has TRBV28 and TRBJ2-6, with 9 bases lining up with TRBD1. The CDR3 spans 18 residues. The germline CDR1 and CDR2 sequences are MDHEN and SYDVKM. The V gene end was trimmed by 7 bases and the J gene end by 4 bases; junction bases not matched to a gene: 14. The CDR3 coding sequence is TGTGCCAGCAAGTTGGGGGGGGACAGGGTCCCCGGGGCCAACGTCCTGACTTTC. It translates to CASKLGGDRVPGANVLTF.

The CDR3 region has the DNA TGTGCCAGCAGCCCCGCTCGGAGGGTACAAGAGACCCAGTACTTC. Amino acid sequence: CASSPARRVQETQYF. V is TRBV7-9 and J is TRBJ2-5, with a possible D match to TRBD2 (6 bases). CDR1 SEHNR and CDR2 FQNEAQ come from the germline V gene (reference sequence). Trimming stripped 5 bases from V and 2 bases from J, with 15 bases between. This CDR3 is built from 15 residues.

This sequence joins TRBV4-3 and TRBJ1-2; D remains ambiguous. This CDR3 region has 14 residues. Looked up from germline, CDR1 is LGHNA and CDR2 is YSLEER. Trimming left V 0 bases short and J 1 base short, with 6 bases between. This CDR3 reads CASSQDEDNYGYTF. DNA of the CDR3: TGCGCCAGCAGCCAAGATGAAGATAACTATGGCTACACCTTC.

The chain combines TRBV15 with TRBJ2-5; maybe TRBD2 (7 bases). This CDR3 has 15 residues. The V and J ends lost 3 bases and 5 bases respectively, with 16 bases between them. Germline V gives CDR1 LNHNV, CDR2 YYDKDF (reference sequence). The CDR3 DNA is TGTGCCACCAGCAGCACAGGGAGGGTCGGGGAGACCCAGTACTTC. It specifies CATSSTGRVGETQYF.

The chain links TRBV2 to TRBJ1-4; tentatively, D is TRBD1 (5 bases). V lost 7 bases, J lost 4 bases, and 16 bases lay in between. Germline CDR1 reads SNHLY; CDR2 reads FYNNEI. This CDR3 has 15 residues. CDR3 DNA sequence: TGTGCCAGCATTCCTACACAGGTTTTTAATGAAAAACTGTTTTTT. This encodes CASIPTQVFNEKLFF.

The chain links TRBV15 to TRBJ1-1, with D hard to call. Trimming cost V 0 bases and J 5 bases, with 22 bases left between them. The CDR3 loop spans 18 amino acids. In germline, CDR1 is LNHNV, CDR2 YYDKDF (reference sequence). CDR3 loop: CATSRDPYVGFDGTEAFF. DNA for the CDR3: TGTGCCACCAGCAGAGATCCATACGTGGGATTTGATGGGACTGAAGCTTTCTTT.

This chain joins TRBV19 and TRBJ1-4; 9 nucleotides align to TRBD1. Germline CDR1 reads LNHDA; CDR2 reads SQIVND (reference sequence). V shed 5 bases, J shed 7 bases, and the junction held 11 bases outside the gene matches. The CDR3 runs to 16 residues. CDR3 nucleotide sequence: TGTGCCAGTAGTCTCACCGGGACAGGGAAGGGTGAAAAACTGTTTTTT. Encoded protein: CASSLTGTGKGEKLFF.

This sequence joins TRBV10-3 and TRBJ2-7, with 7 nucleotides matching TRBD1. Germline V gene data show CDR1 as ENHRY and CDR2 as SYGVKD. The CDR3 has 15 amino acids. The V and J ends lost 0 bases and 2 bases, in that order; junction bases with no gene match: 4. CDR3 coding DNA: TGTGCCATCAGTGAGTCACAGGGGATTACCTACGAGCAGTACTTC. It yields the protein CAISESQGITYEQYF.